These 3 T cell receptor beta chains were sequenced from one sample in a study of blood T cell repertoires in COVID-19. This table comes from immunoSEQ multiplex PCR, and its TCRdb copy is limited to in-frame clones, with some not included. The sample records more than 200,000 clones, 70% to 90% being singletons. The specimen was peripheral blood. The receptors come from a man aged 25 to 40 with active or convalescent COVID-19.

The table lists this clone with a count of one. V and J are TRBV19 and TRBJ1-1; TRBD1 matches 8 bases. The CDR3 runs 13 residues. CDR1 is LNHDA, CDR2 SQIVND, per germline (reference sequence). Losses at the gene ends were 4 bases for V and 4 bases for J; bases not matched to a gene: 2. CDR3 sequence reads: CASSTQGATEAFF. CDR3 nucleotide sequence: TGTGCCAGTAGTACGCAGGGGGCCACTGAAGCTTTCTTT. The variable domain in full, completed from reference TRBV19 and TRBJ1-1, reads DGGITQSPKYLFRKEGQNVTLSCEQNLNHDAMYWYRQDPGQGLRLIYYSQIVNDFQKGDIAEGYSVSREKKESFPLTVTSAQKNPTAFYLCASSTQGATEAFFGQGTRLTVV.

The V call is TRBV5-6, the J call TRBJ1-1, with a possible D match to TRBD1 (6 bases). The V end lost 4 bases, the J end lost 0 bases, and 16 bases lay between the germline ends. Germline V gene lookup returns CDR1 SGHDT and CDR2 YYEEEE. The CDR3 is 16 amino acids. The CDR3 reads CASSPQTGDMNTEAFF. CDR3 in DNA: TGTGCCAGCAGCCCTCAGACAGGAGACATGAACACTGAAGCTTTCTTT. The full variable domain, rest sourced from reference TRBV5-6 and TRBJ1-1, is DAGVTQSPTHLIKTRGQQVTLRCSPKSGHDTVSWYQQALGQGPQFIFQYYEEEERQRGNFPDRFSGHQFPNYSSELNVNALLLGDSALYLCASSPQTGDMNTEAFFGQGTRLTVV.

The chain carries TRBV6-5 and TRBJ1-3; D remains ambiguous. The CDR3 length is 13 residues. Between the trimmed V and J ends, which lost 6 bases and 1 base, there was a span of 7 bases. CDR1 and CDR2 from the germline V gene are MNHEY and SVGAGI. The CDR3 is CASRRGSGNTIYF. The CDR3 coding sequence is TGTGCCAGCAGGCGAGGATCTGGAAACACCATATATTTT.